The clone carrying this T cell receptor (beta chain) was observed a few times. The antigen remains undetermined. This sample is part of a study of metastatic and nonmetastatic thyroid tumors. Study-level background: The authors compared repertoires across blood and tumor or nodule tissue from malignant and benign thyroid patients. Points from the study as a whole: The study reportedly found significantly higher TCR beta diversity in malignant thyroid tumors than benign nodules, in blood and tumor.

Methods used by the authors: A classifier of distant metastasis in papillary thyroid cancer was built from CDR3 differences (across clinicopathological groups). TCRdb re-called the PCR reads through MiXCR. None of the V and J calls come from the authors' own analysis; TCRdb made them. The table shows 30,000 to 40,000 clones, with roughly 29% occurring only once. CDR3 length equals 13 residues. V was pared by 7 bases and J by 2 bases, with 12 bases between. Prior to thyroid surgery, none of the patients had received any treatment. The genes are TRBV12-3 or TRBV12-4 and TRBJ2-7; D unresolved. Material: blood. The clonotype originates from a female donor with papillary thyroid cancer or a benign thyroid nodule (not recorded which). Some clones in this sample may be carry-over from other donors' samples. CDR3 sequence (DNA): TGTGCCAGCACCCTGGCTAGTACCTACGAGCAGTACTTC. The encoded protein is CASTLASTYEQYF.